This T cell receptor (beta chain) stems from a study of identical twins. The germline V gene encodes CDR1 MDHEN and CDR2 SYDVKM. V gave up 10 bases and J gave up 6 bases, with 16 bases separating them. This CDR3 comprises 13 residues. Using its own MiXCR run on the 5' RACE reads, TCRdb lists one record per CDR3 protein. The data show fewer than 250,000 distinct CDR3 sequences, with 6.5% to 9% seen just once and under 6.5% held by the top ten. Findings and limits, study-wide: One should note that invariant MAIT and iNKT cells could partly confound zero-insertion analyses.

To note about this clonotype: Antigen: not known.

The data also belong to a second study, concerning yellow fever vaccine responses in identical twins.

The TCR was taken from a woman younger than 30 in good health. This rearrangement joins TRBV28 to TRBJ2-1; D is perhaps TRBD1 (5 bases). Specimen: CD8+ T cells sorted from blood. The DNA for the CDR3 is TGTGCCATCAAAGGGCTGGGGCGCAATGAGCAGTTCTTC. It specifies CAIKGLGRNEQFF.